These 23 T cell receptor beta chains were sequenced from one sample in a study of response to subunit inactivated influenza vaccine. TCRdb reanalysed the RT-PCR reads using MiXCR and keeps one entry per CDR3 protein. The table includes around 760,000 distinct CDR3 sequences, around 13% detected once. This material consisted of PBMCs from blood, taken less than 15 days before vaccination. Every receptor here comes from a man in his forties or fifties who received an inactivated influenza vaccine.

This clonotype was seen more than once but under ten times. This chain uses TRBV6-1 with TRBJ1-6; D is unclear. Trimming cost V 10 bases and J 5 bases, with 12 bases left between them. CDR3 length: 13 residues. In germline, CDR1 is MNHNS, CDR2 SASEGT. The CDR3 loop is CATKRSNNSPLHF. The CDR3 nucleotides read TGTGCCACCAAAAGGTCTAATAATTCACCCCTCCACTTT.

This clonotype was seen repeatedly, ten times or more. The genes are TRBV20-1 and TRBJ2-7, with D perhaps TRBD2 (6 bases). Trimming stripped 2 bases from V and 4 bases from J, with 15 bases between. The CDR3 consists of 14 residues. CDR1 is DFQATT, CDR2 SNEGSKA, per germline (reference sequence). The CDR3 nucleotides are TGCAGTGCTAGATCCCCCAGGGACTCTTACGAGCAGTACTTC. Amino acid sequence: CSARSPRDSYEQYF.

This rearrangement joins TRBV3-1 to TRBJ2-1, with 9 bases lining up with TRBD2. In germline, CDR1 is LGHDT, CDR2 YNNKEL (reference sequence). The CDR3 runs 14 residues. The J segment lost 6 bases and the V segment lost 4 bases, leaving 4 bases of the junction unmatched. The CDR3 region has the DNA TGTGCCAGCAGCCTAGCGGGAGAAATCAATGAGCAGTTCTTC. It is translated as CASSLAGEINEQFF.

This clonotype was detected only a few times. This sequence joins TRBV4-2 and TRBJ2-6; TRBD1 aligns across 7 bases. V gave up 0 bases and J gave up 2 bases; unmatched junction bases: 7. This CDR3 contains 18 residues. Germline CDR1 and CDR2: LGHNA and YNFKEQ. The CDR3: CASSQDTGVQAGANVLTF. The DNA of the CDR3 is TGTGCCAGCAGCCAAGATACAGGGGTTCAAGCTGGGGCCAACGTCCTGACTTTC.

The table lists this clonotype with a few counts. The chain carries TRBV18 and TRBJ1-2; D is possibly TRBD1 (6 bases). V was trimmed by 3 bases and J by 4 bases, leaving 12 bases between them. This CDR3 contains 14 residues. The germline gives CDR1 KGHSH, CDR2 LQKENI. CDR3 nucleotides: TGTGCCAGCTCACCCGGAAGGACAGTCTATGGCTACACCTTC. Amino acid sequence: CASSPGRTVYGYTF.

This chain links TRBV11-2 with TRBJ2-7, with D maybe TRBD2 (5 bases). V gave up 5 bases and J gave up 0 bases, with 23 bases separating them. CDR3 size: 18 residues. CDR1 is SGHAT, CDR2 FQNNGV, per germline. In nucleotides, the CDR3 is TGTGCCAGCAGCCCGCATGGCCCGACAATTACTAGCTCCTACGAGCAGTACTTC. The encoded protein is CASSPHGPTITSSYEQYF.

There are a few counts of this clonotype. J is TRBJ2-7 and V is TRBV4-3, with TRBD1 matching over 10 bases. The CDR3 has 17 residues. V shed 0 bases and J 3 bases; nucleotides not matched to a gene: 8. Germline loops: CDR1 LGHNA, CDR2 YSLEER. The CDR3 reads CASSQELRDRGFYEQYF. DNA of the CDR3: TGCGCCAGCAGCCAAGAGCTCCGGGACAGGGGATTCTACGAGCAGTACTTC.

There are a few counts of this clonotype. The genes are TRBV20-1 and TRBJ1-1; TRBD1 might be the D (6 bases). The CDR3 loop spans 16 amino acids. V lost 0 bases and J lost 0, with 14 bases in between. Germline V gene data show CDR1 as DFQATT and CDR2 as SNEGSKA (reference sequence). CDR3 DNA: TGCAGTGCTAGAGATTATGGGGGCCTTATGAACACTGAAGCTTTCTTT. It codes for CSARDYGGLMNTEAFF.

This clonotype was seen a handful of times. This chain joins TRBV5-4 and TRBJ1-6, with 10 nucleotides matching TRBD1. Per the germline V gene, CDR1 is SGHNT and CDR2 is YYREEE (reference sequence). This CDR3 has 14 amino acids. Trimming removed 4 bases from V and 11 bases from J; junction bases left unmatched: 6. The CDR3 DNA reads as TGTGCCAGCAGCACCCGGGACAGGGGAGCACCCCTCCACTTT. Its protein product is CASSTRDRGAPLHF.

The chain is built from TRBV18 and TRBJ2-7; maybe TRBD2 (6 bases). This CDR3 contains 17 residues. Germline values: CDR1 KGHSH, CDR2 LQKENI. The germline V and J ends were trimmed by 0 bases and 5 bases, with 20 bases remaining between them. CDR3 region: CASSPPGRGRLPDEQYF. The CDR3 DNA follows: TGTGCCAGCTCACCACCCGGACGGGGGAGACTTCCTGACGAGCAGTACTTC.

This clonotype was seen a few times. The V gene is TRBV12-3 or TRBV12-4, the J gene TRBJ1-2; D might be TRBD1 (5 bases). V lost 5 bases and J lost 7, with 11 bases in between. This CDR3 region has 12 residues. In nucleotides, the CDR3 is TGTGCCAGCAGTGGGGACCTAGGTGGCTACACCTTC. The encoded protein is CASSGDLGGYTF.

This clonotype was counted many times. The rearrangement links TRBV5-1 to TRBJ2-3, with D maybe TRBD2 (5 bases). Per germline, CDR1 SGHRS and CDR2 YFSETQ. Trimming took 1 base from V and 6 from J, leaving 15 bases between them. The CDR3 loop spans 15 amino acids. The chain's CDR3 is CASSLTSKWVDTQYF. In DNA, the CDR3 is TGCGCCAGCAGCTTGACTAGTAAGTGGGTGGATACGCAGTATTTT.

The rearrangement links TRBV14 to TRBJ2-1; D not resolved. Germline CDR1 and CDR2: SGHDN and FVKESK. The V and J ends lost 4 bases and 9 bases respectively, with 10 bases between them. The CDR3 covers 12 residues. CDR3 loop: CASSRSRAEQFF. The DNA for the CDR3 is TGTGCCAGCAGCCGAAGTAGGGCTGAGCAGTTCTTC.

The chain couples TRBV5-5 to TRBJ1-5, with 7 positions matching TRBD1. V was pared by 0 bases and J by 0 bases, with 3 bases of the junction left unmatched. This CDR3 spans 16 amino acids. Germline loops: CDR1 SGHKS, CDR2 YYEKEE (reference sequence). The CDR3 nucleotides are TGTGCCAGCAGCTTGGAGTACAGGGGTAGCAATCAGCCCCAGCATTTT. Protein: CASSLEYRGSNQPQHF.

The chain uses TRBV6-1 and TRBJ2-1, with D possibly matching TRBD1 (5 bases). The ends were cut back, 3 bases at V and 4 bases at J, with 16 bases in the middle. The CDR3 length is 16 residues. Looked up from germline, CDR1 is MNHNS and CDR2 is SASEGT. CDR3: CASSEEGAHAYNEQFF. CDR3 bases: TGTGCCAGCAGTGAGGAAGGGGCGCATGCGTACAATGAGCAGTTCTTC.

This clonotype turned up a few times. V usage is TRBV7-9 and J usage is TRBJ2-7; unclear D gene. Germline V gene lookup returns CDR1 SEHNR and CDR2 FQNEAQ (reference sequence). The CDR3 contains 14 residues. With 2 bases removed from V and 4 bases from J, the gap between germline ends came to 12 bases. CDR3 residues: CASSLTQGGYEQYF. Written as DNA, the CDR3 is TGTGCCAGCAGCTTAACCCAAGGCGGATACGAGCAGTACTTC.

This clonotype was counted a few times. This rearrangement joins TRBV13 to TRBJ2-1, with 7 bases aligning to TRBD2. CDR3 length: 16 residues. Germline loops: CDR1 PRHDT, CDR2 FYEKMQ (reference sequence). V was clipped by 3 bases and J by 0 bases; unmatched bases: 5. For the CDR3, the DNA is TGTGCCAGCAGCTTTCCTGGGACTACCTCCTACAATGAGCAGTTCTTC. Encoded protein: CASSFPGTTSYNEQFF.

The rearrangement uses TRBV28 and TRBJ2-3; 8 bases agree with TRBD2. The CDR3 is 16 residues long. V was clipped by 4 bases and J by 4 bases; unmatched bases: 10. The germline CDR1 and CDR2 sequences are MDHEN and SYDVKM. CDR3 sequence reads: CASSSKSGSGADTQYF. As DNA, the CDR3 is TGTGCCAGCAGTTCAAAAAGCGGGAGTGGGGCAGATACGCAGTATTTT.

CDR3 sequence reads: CASSQNLQGSTNGYTF. As DNA, the CDR3 is TGTGCCAGCAGCCAAAACTTACAGGGGTCAACTAATGGCTACACCTTC. The V and J genes are TRBV3-1 and TRBJ1-2; TRBD1 matches 7 bases. J was trimmed by 6 bases and V by 2 bases; bases with no gene match: 12. There are 16 residues in the CDR3. Looked up from germline, CDR1 is LGHDT and CDR2 is YNNKEL (reference sequence).

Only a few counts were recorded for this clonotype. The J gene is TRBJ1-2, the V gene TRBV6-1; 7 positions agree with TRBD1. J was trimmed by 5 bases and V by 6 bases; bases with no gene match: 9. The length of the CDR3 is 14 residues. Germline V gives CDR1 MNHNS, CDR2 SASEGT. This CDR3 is CASSAGGPGYGYTF. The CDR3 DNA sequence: TGTGCCAGCAGCGCAGGGGGACCGGGTTATGGCTACACCTTC.

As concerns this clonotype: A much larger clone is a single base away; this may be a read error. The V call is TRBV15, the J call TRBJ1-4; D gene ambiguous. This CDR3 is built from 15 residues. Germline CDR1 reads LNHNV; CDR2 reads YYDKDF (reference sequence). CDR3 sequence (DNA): TGTACCACCAGCAGAGATATGAGGGTGGGCGAAAAACTGTTTTTT. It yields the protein CTTSRDMRVGEKLFF.

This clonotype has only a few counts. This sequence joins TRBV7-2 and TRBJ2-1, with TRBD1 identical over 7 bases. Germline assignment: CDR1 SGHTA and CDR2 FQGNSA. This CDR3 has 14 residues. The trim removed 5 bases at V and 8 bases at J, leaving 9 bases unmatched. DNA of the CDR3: TGTGCCAGCAGCACCCGACAGGGACCCGATGAGCAGTTCTTC. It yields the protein CASSTRQGPDEQFF.

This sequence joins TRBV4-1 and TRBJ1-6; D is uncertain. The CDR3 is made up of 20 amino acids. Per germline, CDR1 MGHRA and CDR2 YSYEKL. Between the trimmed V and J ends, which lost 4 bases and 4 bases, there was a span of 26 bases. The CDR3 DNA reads TGCGCCAGCAGCCCCCGGGGAGACGGGGAGATTCGGTCTTATAATTCACCCCTCCACTTT. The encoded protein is CASSPRGDGEIRSYNSPLHF.